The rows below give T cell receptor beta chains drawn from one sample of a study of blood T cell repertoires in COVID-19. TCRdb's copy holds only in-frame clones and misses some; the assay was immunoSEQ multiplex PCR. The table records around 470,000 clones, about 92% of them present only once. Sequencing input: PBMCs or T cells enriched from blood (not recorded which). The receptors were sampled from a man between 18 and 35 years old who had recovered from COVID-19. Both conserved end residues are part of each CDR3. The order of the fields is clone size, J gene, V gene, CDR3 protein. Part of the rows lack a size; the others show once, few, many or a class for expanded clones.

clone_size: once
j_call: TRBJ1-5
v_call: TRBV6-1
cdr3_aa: CASSGALSLDRGVNQPQHF

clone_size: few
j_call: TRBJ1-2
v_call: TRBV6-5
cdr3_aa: CASSYAYLYGYTF

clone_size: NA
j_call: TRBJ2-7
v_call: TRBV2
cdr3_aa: CASSPTVTPNEQYF

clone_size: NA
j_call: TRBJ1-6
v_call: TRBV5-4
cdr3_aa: CASRAGTGDSPLHF

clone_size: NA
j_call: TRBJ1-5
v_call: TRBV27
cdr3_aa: CASSEQGTNQPQHF

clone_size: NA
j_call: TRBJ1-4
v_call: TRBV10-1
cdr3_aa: CASSRDREKLFF

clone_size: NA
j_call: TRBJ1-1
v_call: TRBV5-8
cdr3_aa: CASSLSVNTEAFF

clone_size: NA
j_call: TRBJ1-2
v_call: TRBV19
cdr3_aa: CASSAQAGQVYGYTF

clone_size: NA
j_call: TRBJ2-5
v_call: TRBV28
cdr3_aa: CASSLWSGGRETQYF

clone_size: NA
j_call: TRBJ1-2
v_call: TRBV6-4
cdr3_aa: CASSDTIGYGYTF

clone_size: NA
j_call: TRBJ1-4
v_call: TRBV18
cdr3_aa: CASSPTTQGGLFF

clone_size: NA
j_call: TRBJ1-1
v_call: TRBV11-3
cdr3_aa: CASSPDMNTEAFF

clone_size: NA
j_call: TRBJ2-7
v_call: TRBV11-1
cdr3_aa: CASSATGTSGRYEQYF

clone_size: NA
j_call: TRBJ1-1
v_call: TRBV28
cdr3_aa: CASSLTERAFF

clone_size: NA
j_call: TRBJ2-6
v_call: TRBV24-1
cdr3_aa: CATSASSGANVLTF

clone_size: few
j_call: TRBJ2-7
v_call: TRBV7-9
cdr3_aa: CASSPRGLAGEGSYEQYF

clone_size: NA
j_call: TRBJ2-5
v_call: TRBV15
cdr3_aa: CATSNRGGSETQYF

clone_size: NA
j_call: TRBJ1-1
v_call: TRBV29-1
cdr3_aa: CSVLGDSWHTEAFF

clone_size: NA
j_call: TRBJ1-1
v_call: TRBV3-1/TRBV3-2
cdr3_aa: CASSPSGHHMAFF

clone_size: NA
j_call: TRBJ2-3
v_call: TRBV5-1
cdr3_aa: CASSSTGIPSTDTQYF

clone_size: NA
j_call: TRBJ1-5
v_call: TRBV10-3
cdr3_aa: CAISEGGEPQHF

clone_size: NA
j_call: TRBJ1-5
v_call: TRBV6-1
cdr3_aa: CASSDGTALWISNQPQHF

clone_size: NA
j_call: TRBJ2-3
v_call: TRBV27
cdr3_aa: CASKTRDRPTDTQYF

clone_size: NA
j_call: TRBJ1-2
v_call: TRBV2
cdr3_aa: CASTILGLIIRYGYTF

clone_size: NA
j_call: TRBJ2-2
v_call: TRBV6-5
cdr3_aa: CASSLNTGELFF

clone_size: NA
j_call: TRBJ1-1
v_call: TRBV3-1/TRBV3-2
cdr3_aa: CASSHSDRDTEAFF

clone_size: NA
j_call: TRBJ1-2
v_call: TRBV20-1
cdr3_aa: CSARAPGGYTF

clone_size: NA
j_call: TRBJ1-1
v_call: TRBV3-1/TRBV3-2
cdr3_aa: CASSQRGRAEAFF

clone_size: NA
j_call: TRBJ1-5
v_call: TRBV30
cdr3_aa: CAWTGRGGNQPQHF

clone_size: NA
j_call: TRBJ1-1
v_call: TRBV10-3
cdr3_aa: CAITTAGPEAFF

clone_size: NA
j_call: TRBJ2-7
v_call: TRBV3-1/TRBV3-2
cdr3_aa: CASSQGRGTDEQYF

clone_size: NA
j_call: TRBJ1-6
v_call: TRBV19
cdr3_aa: CASSRQVYFPLHF

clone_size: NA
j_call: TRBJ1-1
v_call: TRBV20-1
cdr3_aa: CSARADTEAFF